The TCR beta chain under discussion was sequenced for a study of T cells after yellow fever vaccination. Study background: Researchers used SMART-Seq v4 Ultra Low Input to prepare fractions that had low cell numbers. Regarding the study as a whole: Primary-vaccination clones mostly resurfaced post-booster (nearly 97% CD4, about 87% CD8).

The 5'RACE template-switching step produced TCR cDNA and added a universal primer site and UMIs. TCRdb processed the 5' RACE reads anew with MiXCR; each CDR3 protein has one entry. The sample holds about 550,000 distinct CDR3 sequences, about 19% seen once. In the case of this clonotype: Its target is unknown.

This sample comprised PBMCs, obtained 15 days after the yellow fever booster vaccination. The source is a young man who received the YFV17D yellow fever vaccine.

In DNA form, the CDR3 reads TGTGCCAGCAGTGTCAAGGGCAATCAGCCCCAGCATTTT. Translated, it gives CASSVKGNQPQHF. V usage is TRBV9 and J usage is TRBJ1-5; D is uncertain. V shed 5 bases and J shed 2 bases, with 8 bases lying between them. This CDR3 comprises 13 residues. CDR1 is SGDLS, CDR2 YYNGEE, per germline.